One sample yielded the 5 T cell receptor beta chains listed below, sequenced in a study of OX40 agonist ivuxolimab in advanced cancers. Using immunoSEQ multiplex PCR, the repertoire was profiled, and TCRdb retains in-frame clones only, with some absent. Counted here are fewer than 75,000 clones, roughly nine tenths occurring once; the ten biggest clones make up around 2.2%. Sample: CD4+ or CD8+ T cells sorted from blood, taken in a trial of the OX40 agonist ivuxolimab. Every receptor here comes from an adult with an advanced solid tumor such as melanoma, head and neck, liver or kidney cancer.

The V gene is TRBV6-5, the J gene TRBJ1-2; D is unresolved. Looked up from germline, CDR1 is MNHEY and CDR2 is SVGAGI. The length of the CDR3 is 14 residues. The V and J ends lost 2 bases and 3 bases respectively, with 10 bases between them. The DNA of the CDR3 is TGTGCCAGCAGTTACAATCGGCAGTACTATGGCTACACCTTC. It codes for CASSYNRQYYGYTF.

The chain links TRBV15 to TRBJ2-1, with 10 bases lining up with TRBD2. From germline, CDR1 is LNHNV and CDR2 YYDKDF (reference sequence). V dropped 0 bases and J dropped 1; count of bases not matched to a gene: 12. The CDR3 has 20 residues. CDR3 bases: TGTGCCACCAGCAGAGATCTTTCTAATAGCGGGAGGAATTCCTACAATGAGCAGTTCTTC. Translation: CATSRDLSNSGRNSYNEQFF.

The CDR3 loop is CASHIQRAKLMQFF. CDR3 DNA sequence: TGTGCCAGCCACATTCAGAGGGCGAAATTAATGCAGTTCTTC. This chain joins TRBV28 and TRBJ2-1; TRBD2 is a possible D gene (5 bases). Trimming removed 8 bases from V and 12 bases from J, with 23 bases in between. This CDR3 spans 14 amino acids. Germline V CDR1 and CDR2: MDHEN, SYDVKM.

This chain links TRBV5-1 with TRBJ2-7; D might be TRBD1 or TRBD2, each matching 5 bases. Per germline, CDR1 SGHRS and CDR2 YFSETQ. CDR3 length: 13 amino acids. Trimming left V 0 bases short and J 5 bases short, with 9 bases between. DNA of the CDR3: TGCGCCAGCAGCTTGGGCCAGGGAGACGAGCAGTACTTC. Amino acid sequence: CASSLGQGDEQYF.

The rearrangement joins TRBV4-1 to TRBJ1-3, with a tentative D call TRBD1 (5 bases). In germline, CDR1 is MGHRA, CDR2 YSYEKL. CDR3 size: 15 residues. Trimming cost V 1 base and J 6 bases, with 13 bases left between them. CDR3 protein: CASSQGTGGENTIYF. Here the CDR3 DNA reads TGCGCCAGCAGCCAAGGGACCGGAGGGGAAAACACCATATATTTT.